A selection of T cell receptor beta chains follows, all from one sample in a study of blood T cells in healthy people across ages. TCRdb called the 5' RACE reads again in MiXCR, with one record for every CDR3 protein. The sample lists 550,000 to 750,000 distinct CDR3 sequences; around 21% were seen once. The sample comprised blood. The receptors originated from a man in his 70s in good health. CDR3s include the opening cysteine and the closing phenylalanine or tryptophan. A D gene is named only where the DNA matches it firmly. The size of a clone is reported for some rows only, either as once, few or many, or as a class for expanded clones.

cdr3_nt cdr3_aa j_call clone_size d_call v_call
TGCAGTGCGATACACAGGGGGGCTAATGAAAAACTGTTTTTT CSAIHRGANEKLFF TRBJ1-4 NA TRBD1 TRBV20-1
TGTGCCAGCAGTAGCGGGGGAGAGACCCAGTACTTC CASSSGGETQYF TRBJ2-5 many TRBD2 TRBV6-2/TRBV6-3
TGCAGTGCTAAGGGACTAGCGGGAAGGAATGAGCAGTTCTTC CSAKGLAGRNEQFF TRBJ2-1 many TRBD2 TRBV20-1
TGCGCCAGCAGCTTGGCGTTGGGCAGCAACTACAATGAGCAGTTCTTC CASSLALGSNYNEQFF TRBJ2-1 NA NA TRBV5-1
TGTGCCAGCAGTTCGGGACAGGAAAAAGATGGCTACACCTTC CASSSGQEKDGYTF TRBJ1-2 NA TRBD1 TRBV12-3/TRBV12-4
TGCAGCGTTGATTCGGGGTCCTATGGCTACACCTTC CSVDSGSYGYTF TRBJ1-2 NA NA TRBV29-1
TGTGCCATCAGTGAGTCGACAGCAAACATTCAGTACTTC CAISESTANIQYF TRBJ2-4 NA NA TRBV10-3
TGTGCCAGCAGCCCAAGGGCCATTAGTATTGGCAATGAGCAGTTCTTC CASSPRAISIGNEQFF TRBJ2-1 NA NA TRBV3-1
TGTGCCATCAGTAAAGGAGGGACTAATGAAAAACTGTTTTTT CAISKGGTNEKLFF TRBJ1-4 few NA TRBV10-3
TGTGCCAGCAGTTCAAGGGCCCAAGAGACCCAGTACTTC CASSSRAQETQYF TRBJ2-5 few NA TRBV12-3/TRBV12-4
TGCGCCAGCAGCCAAGGAGTTTCAGCAACTAATGAAAAACTGTTTTTT CASSQGVSATNEKLFF TRBJ1-4 NA NA TRBV4-1
TGTGCCAGCAGCTCGAGGGTTGATTCACCCCTCCACTTT CASSSRVDSPLHF TRBJ1-6 few NA TRBV5-6
TGCAGTGCTAGTTTGAAGGGAACCTACGAGCAGTACTTC CSASLKGTYEQYF TRBJ2-7 many NA TRBV20-1
TGCGCCAGCAGCTTGGATGGTTCCCCTACCTACGAGCAGTACTTC CASSLDGSPTYEQYF TRBJ2-7 few NA TRBV5-1
TGTGCCAGCAGTTACCAGTTGGGTAGCGGGAGTGGCACAGATACGCAGTATTTT CASSYQLGSGSGTDTQYF TRBJ2-3 NA TRBD2 TRBV6-2/TRBV6-3
TGCAGTGCTAGGGCAGTGAACACCGGGGAGCTGTTTTTT CSARAVNTGELFF TRBJ2-2 NA NA TRBV20-1
TGTGCCAGCTCACCCCCAAGTGGTACCAACTACGAGCAGTACTTC CASSPPSGTNYEQYF TRBJ2-7 many NA TRBV18
TGTGCCAGTAGTCCCTTTCTGGTCGGCAGGGACAATGAGCAGTTCTTC CASSPFLVGRDNEQFF TRBJ2-1 NA NA TRBV19
TGTGCCAGCAGCCAAGAAACTACAGGGAGTGAAGCTTTCTTT CASSQETTGSEAFF TRBJ1-1 NA NA TRBV14
TGCAGCGTCTCGGGGCTAGCGGGTCAAGCCTCCTACGAGCAGTACTTC CSVSGLAGQASYEQYF TRBJ2-7 NA TRBD2 TRBV29-1
TGCGCCAGCAGCTTGGGAGCCTCCAGCGAGCAGTACTTC CASSLGASSEQYF TRBJ2-7 NA NA TRBV5-1
TGTGCCAGCAGACGGGCCTCGGGGAACATTCAGTACTTC CASRRASGNIQYF TRBJ2-4 few NA TRBV6-1
TGTGCCAGCAGCCCCCGACAGGACGGGGGAAACACCATATATTTT CASSPRQDGGNTIYF TRBJ1-3 NA NA TRBV9
TGCAGCGTTAACCAACACGGGTACGAGCAGTACTTC CSVNQHGYEQYF TRBJ2-7 few NA TRBV29-1
TGCAGCGTGGCAGGGTCTAACTATGGCTACACCTTC CSVAGSNYGYTF TRBJ1-2 NA NA TRBV29-1
TGTGCCAGTACGGAGGGTAATGAAAAACTGTTTTTT CASTEGNEKLFF TRBJ1-4 NA NA TRBV19
TGTGCCGCCACGGGGCGGGAGCAAGAGACCCAGTACTTC CAATGREQETQYF TRBJ2-5 NA TRBD2 TRBV10-3
TGTGCCAGCACCCCCATAGTAGCGGGAGCGTACAATGAGCAGTTCTTC CASTPIVAGAYNEQFF TRBJ2-1 NA TRBD2 TRBV7-8
TGTGCCAGCAGCACTCCGGGACTAGCGGGAGTCCAGCAGTTCTTC CASSTPGLAGVQQFF TRBJ2-1 NA TRBD2 TRBV11-2
TGCGCCAGCAGCACTGGGACACAGGGTGTGGCCGGCTACACCTTC CASSTGTQGVAGYTF TRBJ1-2 few NA TRBV5-1
TGCGCCAGCAGCTTGGGAGGACTAGACGATGTGTACGAGCAGTACTTC CASSLGGLDDVYEQYF TRBJ2-7 few TRBD2 TRBV5-1
TGCAGTGCTAGACGGACTAGCCCGAACACCGGGGAGCTGTTTTTT CSARRTSPNTGELFF TRBJ2-2 NA TRBD2 TRBV20-1
TGTGCCAGCAGTACAACCCCGCGGGACACCTCCTACAATGAGCAGTTCTTC CASSTTPRDTSYNEQFF TRBJ2-1 NA NA TRBV27
TGCGCCAGCAGCTTGGACTCCCCGGGACTTAAAGAGCAGTACTTC CASSLDSPGLKEQYF TRBJ2-7 once NA TRBV5-1
TGTGCCACCAGCAGGGAGACTGGTGTCGGTGAGCAGTTCTTC CATSRETGVGEQFF TRBJ2-1 once NA TRBV15
TGCAGTGCTAACGGGGGGGGTAGCAATCAGCCCCAGCATTTT CSANGGGSNQPQHF TRBJ1-5 NA NA TRBV20-1
TGTGCCAGTAGTCATCTCGGTGGCGGCAATGAGCAGTTCTTC CASSHLGGGNEQFF TRBJ2-1 few NA TRBV19
TGTGCCAGCAGCGTATACGAGGTAGAGAACACCGGGGAGCTGTTTTTT CASSVYEVENTGELFF TRBJ2-2 few NA TRBV9
TGTGCCAGCTCACCACCGGGCGTGCGGTACGAGCAGTACTTC CASSPPGVRYEQYF TRBJ2-7 NA NA TRBV18
TGTGCCATCAAAACCGGGACTAGCGGGAGTTCGTCCTACAATGAGCAGTTCTTC CAIKTGTSGSSSYNEQFF TRBJ2-1 NA TRBD2 TRBV10-3
TGCAGTGCCCCGGCCGGGGGCTACGAGCAGTACTTC CSAPAGGYEQYF TRBJ2-7 few NA TRBV20-1
TGTGCCAGCGGATGGACAGGGGGCCAAGAGACCCAGTACTTC CASGWTGGQETQYF TRBJ2-5 few TRBD1 TRBV28
TGCGCCAGCAGCTTGGAAGGGGGCAAGGAGACCCAGTACTTC CASSLEGGKETQYF TRBJ2-5 NA TRBD1 TRBV5-1
TGTGCCAGCAGTTACGCGTCGGGAACGCAGTATTTT CASSYASGTQYF TRBJ2-3 few NA TRBV6-6
TGTGCCAGCAGGAATGGGGAGAGTTTCACAGATACGCAGTATTTT CASRNGESFTDTQYF TRBJ2-3 few NA TRBV2
TGTGCCAGCAGTTACTCGATAACAGGGGGCTACAATGAGCAGTTCTTC CASSYSITGGYNEQFF TRBJ2-1 few TRBD1 TRBV6-5
TGTGCCAGCAGCTTTGGGGGAAACAAGGGATATCAGCCCCAGCATTTT CASSFGGNKGYQPQHF TRBJ1-5 few NA TRBV5-6
TGTGCCAGCAGCCGCGACATGGCCCCAAACTATGGCTACACCTTC CASSRDMAPNYGYTF TRBJ1-2 NA NA TRBV7-2
TGCAGTGCTACGCAGGGGGCGAGGGAGACCCAGTACTTC CSATQGARETQYF TRBJ2-5 few TRBD1 TRBV20-1
TGTGCCAGCAGCTTAGGCGGACAGGGAATCTACGAGCAGTACTTC CASSLGGQGIYEQYF TRBJ2-7 NA TRBD1 TRBV7-2
TGTGCCAGCAGCGTAGTCGGCGGGAAGAGCTCCTACAATGAGCAGTTCTTC CASSVVGGKSSYNEQFF TRBJ2-1 many NA TRBV9
TGCGCCAGCAGCCAAGACGTGGCAGGGACAAATGAAAAACTGTTTTTT CASSQDVAGTNEKLFF TRBJ1-4 few NA TRBV4-1
TGTGCCAGCAGCTCTTACACCGGGGAGCTGTTTTTT CASSSYTGELFF TRBJ2-2 many NA TRBV5-6
TGTGCCAGCAAACAGGGCTCCTACGAGCAGTACTTC CASKQGSYEQYF TRBJ2-7 NA NA TRBV12-3/TRBV12-4
TGTGCCAGCAGCCCCAAAACGACAGGGAACAATGAGCAGTTCTTC CASSPKTTGNNEQFF TRBJ2-1 NA TRBD1 TRBV12-3/TRBV12-4
TGCGCCAGCAGCTTGGATTCCGGGACTAGCGGGATTCAGCAGTTCTTC CASSLDSGTSGIQQFF TRBJ2-1 NA TRBD2 TRBV5-1
TGTGCCAGCCTTTTGGGGAGATCTGCCCACGAGCAGTACTTC CASLLGRSAHEQYF TRBJ2-7 few NA TRBV28